Here is one T cell receptor beta chain with its context. Antigen: not known. The CDR3 runs 17 residues. Germline CDR1 reads LGHNA; CDR2 reads YSLEER. The V end lost 0 bases, the J end lost 0 bases, and 13 bases lay between the germline ends. The sample belongs to a study of cytomegalovirus exposure and HLA in healthy donors. Notes on the study in general: The authors confirmed in vitro that three CMV-associated chains were specific for CMV antigens.

Primers included in the PCR were 60 Vbeta and 13 Jbeta primers. Libraries were prepared by immunoSEQ multiplex PCR; TCRdb keeps only in-frame clonotypes and omits some of them. The sample includes about 200,000 clones, 9.5% to 15% seen only once; the top ten take approximately 8.4%. The TCR originated in a man aged 50-60 years in good health and CMV-seropositive. The chain carries TRBV4-3 and TRBJ2-3; the D gene is possibly TRBD2 (6 bases). What was sequenced was PBMCs. The CDR3 loop reads CASSQDWGERSTDTQYF. The CDR3 DNA sequence: TGCGCCAGCAGCCAAGATTGGGGGGAGAGGAGCACAGATACGCAGTATTTT.